This TCR beta chain appears in the sequencing data of a study of blood T cell repertoires in COVID-19. CDR1 and CDR2 from the germline V gene are GTSNPN and SVGIG (reference sequence). The CDR3 is made up of 13 amino acids. The V segment lost 1 base and the J segment 2 bases; nucleotides outside the gene matches: 1. TCRdb's table, derived via immunoSEQ multiplex PCR, lists solely in-frame clones and lacks some. This sample carries more than 200,000 clones, approximately 85% of them seen once, and the ten largest clones take over 7%. The sequence was collected from a woman of 80 years or more with COVID-19, enrolled during active disease. The genes are TRBV30 and TRBJ2-5, with 7 bases aligning to TRBD2. Specimen: peripheral blood. The CDR3, as DNA: TGTGCCTGGAGTGGTAGCGGGCAAGAGACCCAGTACTTC. Its protein is CAWSGSGQETQYF.